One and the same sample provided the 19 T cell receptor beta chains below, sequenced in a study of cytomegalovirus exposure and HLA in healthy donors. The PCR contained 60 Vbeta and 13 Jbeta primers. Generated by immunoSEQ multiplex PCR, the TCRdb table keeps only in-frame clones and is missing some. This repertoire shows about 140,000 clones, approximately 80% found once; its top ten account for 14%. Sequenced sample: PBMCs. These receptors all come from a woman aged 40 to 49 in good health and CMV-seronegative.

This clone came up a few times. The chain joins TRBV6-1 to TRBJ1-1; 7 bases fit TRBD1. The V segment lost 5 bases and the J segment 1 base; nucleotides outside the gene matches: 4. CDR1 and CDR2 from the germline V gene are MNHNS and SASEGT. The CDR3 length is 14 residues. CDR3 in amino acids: CASSSTGPNTEAFF. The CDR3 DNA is TGTGCCAGCAGTTCGACAGGGCCGAACACTGAAGCTTTCTTT.

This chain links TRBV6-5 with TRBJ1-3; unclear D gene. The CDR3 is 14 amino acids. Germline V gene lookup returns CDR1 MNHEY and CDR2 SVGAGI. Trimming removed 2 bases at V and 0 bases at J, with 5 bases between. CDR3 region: CASSYTPSGNTIYF. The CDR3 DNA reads TGTGCCAGCAGTTACACACCCTCTGGAAACACCATATATTTT.

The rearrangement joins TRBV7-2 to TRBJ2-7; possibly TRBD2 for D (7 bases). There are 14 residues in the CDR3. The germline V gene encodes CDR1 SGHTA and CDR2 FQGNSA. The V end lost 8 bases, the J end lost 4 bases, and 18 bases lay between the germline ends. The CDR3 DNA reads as TGTGCCAGCGCTGGGGAGGGGGGGGGTTACGAGCAGTACTTC. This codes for CASAGEGGGYEQYF.

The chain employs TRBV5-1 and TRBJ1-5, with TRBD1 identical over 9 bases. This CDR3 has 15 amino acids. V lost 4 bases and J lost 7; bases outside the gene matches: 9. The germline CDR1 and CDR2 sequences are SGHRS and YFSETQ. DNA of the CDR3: TGCGCCAGCAGCCCTACACAGGGGGCAGGCCAGCCCCAGCATTTT. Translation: CASSPTQGAGQPQHF.

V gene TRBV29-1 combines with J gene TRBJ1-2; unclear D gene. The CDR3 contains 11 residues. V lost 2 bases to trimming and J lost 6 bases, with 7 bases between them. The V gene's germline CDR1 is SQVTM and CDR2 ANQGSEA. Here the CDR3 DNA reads TGCAGCGTTGAATTTCAGGATGGCTACACCTTC. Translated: CSVEFQDGYTF.

CDR3 in DNA: TGTGCCAGCAGTAACCGACAGCTGAGCTCTGGGGCCAACGTCCTGACTTTC. It is translated as CASSNRQLSSGANVLTF. The chain recombines TRBV28 with TRBJ2-6; a possible D gene is TRBD1 (5 bases). In germline, CDR1 is MDHEN, CDR2 SYDVKM. CDR3 length equals 17 residues. V was shortened by 5 bases and J by 0 bases, with 14 bases between the two germline ends.

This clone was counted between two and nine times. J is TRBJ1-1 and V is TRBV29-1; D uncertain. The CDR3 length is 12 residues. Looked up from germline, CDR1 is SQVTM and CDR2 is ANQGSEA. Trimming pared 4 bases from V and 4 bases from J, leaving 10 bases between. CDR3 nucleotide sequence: TGCAGCGTTGGCAAGGGAGGCACTGAAGCTTTCTTT. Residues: CSVGKGGTEAFF.

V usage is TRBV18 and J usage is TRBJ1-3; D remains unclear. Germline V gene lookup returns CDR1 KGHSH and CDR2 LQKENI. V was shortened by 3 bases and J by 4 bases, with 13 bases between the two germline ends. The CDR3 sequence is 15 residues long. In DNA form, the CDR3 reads TGTGCCAGCTCACCCCGAGAGGGATTAGGAAACACCATATATTTT. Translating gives CASSPREGLGNTIYF.

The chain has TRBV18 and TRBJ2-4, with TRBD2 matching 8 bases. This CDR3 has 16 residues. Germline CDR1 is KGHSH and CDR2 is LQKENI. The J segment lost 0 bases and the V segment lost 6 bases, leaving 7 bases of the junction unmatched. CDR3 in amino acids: CASSLIAGLAKNIQYF. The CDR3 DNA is TGTGCCAGCTCGCTAATAGCGGGACTAGCCAAAAACATTCAGTACTTC.

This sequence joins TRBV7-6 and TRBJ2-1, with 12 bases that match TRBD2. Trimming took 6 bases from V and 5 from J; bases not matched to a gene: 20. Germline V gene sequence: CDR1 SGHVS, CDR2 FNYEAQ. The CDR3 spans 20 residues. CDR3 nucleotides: TGTGCCAGCAGTTTAACGGCCTTGGCCTGGACTAGCGGGATAAACAATGAGCAGTTCTTC. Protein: CASSLTALAWTSGINNEQFF.

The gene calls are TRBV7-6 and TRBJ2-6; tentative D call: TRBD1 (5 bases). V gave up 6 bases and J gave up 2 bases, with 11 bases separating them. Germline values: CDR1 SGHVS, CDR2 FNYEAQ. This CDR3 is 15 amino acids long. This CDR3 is CASSPQGTGANVLTF. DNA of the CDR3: TGTGCCAGCAGTCCCCAGGGAACTGGGGCCAACGTCCTGACTTTC.

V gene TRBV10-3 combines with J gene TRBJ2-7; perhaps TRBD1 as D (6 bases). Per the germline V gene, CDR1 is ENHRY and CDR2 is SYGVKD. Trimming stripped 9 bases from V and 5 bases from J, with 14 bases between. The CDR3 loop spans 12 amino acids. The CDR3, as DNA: TGTGCCATTCGACAGGCCGTCGACGAGCAGTACTTC. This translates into CAIRQAVDEQYF.

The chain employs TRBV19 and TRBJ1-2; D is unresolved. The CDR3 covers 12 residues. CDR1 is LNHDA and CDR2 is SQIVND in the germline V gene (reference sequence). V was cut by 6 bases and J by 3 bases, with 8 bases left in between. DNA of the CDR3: TGTGCCAGTAGCGTACGGGACTATGGCTACACCTTC. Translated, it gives CASSVRDYGYTF.

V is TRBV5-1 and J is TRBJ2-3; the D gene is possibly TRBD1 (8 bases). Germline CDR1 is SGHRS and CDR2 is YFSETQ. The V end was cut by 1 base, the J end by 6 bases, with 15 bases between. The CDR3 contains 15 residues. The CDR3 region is CASSLLQGGTDTQYF. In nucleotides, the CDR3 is TGCGCCAGCAGCTTGCTACAGGGGGGGACGGATACGCAGTATTTT.

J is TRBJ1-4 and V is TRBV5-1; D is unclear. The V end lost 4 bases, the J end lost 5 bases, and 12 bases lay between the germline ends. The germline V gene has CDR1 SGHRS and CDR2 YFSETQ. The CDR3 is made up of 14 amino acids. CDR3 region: CASSTGPENEKLFF. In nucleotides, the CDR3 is TGCGCCAGCAGCACTGGGCCGGAAAATGAAAAACTGTTTTTT.

The CDR3: CASSQRGNSPTYEQYF. The CDR3 region has the DNA TGTGCCAGCAGCCAAAGGGGTAATAGCCCAACCTACGAGCAGTACTTC. The chain recombines TRBV4-2 with TRBJ2-7; possibly TRBD1 for D (5 bases). CDR1 is LGHNA and CDR2 is YNFKEQ in the germline V gene. V was shortened by 2 bases and J by 2 bases, with 16 bases between the two germline ends. CDR3 length: 16 residues.

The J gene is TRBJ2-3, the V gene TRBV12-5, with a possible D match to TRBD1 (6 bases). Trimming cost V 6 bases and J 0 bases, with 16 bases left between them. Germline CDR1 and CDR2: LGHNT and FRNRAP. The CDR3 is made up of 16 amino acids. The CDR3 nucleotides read TGTGCTAGTGGAACAGGGACGCTACCTAGCACAGATACGCAGTATTTT. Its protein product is CASGTGTLPSTDTQYF.

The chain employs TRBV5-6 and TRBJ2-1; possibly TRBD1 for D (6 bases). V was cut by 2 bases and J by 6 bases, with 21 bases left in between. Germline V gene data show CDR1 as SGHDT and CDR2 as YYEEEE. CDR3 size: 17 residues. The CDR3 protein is CASSFKIFRGSSNEQFF. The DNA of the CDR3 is TGTGCCAGCAGCTTCAAAATTTTCAGGGGATCTTCCAATGAGCAGTTCTTC.

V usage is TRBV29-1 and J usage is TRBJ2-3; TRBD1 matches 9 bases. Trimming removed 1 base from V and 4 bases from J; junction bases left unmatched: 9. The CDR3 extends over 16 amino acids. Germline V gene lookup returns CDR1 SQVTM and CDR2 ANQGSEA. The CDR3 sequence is CSVEGQGTGKPDTQYF. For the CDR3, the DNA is TGCAGCGTTGAAGGTCAGGGGACAGGGAAACCAGATACGCAGTATTTT.